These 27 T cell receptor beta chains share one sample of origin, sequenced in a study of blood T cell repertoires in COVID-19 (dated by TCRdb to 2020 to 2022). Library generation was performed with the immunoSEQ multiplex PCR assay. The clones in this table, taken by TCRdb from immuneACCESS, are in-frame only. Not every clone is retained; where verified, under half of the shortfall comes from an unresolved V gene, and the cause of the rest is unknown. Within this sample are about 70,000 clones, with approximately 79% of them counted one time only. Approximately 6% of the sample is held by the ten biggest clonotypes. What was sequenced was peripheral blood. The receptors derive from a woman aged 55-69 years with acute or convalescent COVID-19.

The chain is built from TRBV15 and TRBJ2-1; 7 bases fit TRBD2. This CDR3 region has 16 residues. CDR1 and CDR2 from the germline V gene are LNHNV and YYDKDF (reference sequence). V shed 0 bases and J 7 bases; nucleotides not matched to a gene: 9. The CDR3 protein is CATSRDLISGSNEQFF. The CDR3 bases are TGTGCCACCAGCAGAGATCTGATTAGCGGGTCTAATGAGCAGTTCTTC.

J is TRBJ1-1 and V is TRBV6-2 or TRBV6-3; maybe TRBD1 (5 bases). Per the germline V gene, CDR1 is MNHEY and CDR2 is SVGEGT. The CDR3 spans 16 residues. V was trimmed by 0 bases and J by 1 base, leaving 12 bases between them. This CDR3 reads CASSYSPFTGNTEAFF. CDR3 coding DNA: TGTGCCAGCAGTTACTCGCCGTTTACAGGGAACACTGAAGCTTTCTTT.

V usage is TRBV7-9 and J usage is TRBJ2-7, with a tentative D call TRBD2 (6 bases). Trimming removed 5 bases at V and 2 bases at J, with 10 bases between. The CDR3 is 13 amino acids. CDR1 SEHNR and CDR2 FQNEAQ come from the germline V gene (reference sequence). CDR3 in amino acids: CASSAGPPYEQYF. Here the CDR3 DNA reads TGTGCCAGCAGCGCGGGACCCCCCTACGAGCAGTACTTC.

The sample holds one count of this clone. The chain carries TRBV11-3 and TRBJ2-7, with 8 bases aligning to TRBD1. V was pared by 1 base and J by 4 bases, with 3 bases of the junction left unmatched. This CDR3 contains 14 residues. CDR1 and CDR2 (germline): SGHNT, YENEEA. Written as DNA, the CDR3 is TGTGCCAGCAGCTTAGGCCGGACAGGGTACGAGCAGTACTTC. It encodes CASSLGRTGYEQYF.

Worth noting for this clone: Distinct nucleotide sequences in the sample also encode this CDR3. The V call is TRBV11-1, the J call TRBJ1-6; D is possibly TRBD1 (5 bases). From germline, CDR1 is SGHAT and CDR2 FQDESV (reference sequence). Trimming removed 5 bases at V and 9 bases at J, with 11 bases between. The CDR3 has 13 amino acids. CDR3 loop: CASSRLGGSPLHF. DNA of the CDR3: TGTGCCAGCAGCCGTCTGGGGGGTTCACCCCTCCACTTT.

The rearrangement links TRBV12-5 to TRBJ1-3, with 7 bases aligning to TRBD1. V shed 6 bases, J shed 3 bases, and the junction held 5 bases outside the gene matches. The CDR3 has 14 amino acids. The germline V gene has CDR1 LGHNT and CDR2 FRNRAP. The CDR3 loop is CASGPGQSGNTIYF. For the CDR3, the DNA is TGTGCTAGTGGCCCGGGACAGAGTGGAAACACCATATATTTT.

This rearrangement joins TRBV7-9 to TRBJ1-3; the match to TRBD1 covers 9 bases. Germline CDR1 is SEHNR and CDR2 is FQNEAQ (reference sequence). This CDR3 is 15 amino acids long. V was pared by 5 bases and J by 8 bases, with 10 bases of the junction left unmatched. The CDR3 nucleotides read TGTGCCAGCAGCCCTAACAGGGGGCTGGGAGACACCATATATTTT. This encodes CASSPNRGLGDTIYF.

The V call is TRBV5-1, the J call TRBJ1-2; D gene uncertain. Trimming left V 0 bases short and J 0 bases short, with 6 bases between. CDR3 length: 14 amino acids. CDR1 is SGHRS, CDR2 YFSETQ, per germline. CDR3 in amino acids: CASSLAGTNYGYTF. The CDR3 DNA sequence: TGCGCCAGCAGCTTGGCCGGGACTAACTATGGCTACACCTTC.

The CDR3 here is CASSYLQGYNEQFF. CDR3 in DNA: TGTGCCAGCAGTTATCTACAGGGTTACAATGAGCAGTTCTTC. The J gene is TRBJ2-1, the V gene TRBV28; maybe TRBD1 (6 bases). Trimming pared 4 bases from V and 4 bases from J, leaving 11 bases between. This CDR3 region has 14 residues. In germline, CDR1 is MDHEN, CDR2 SYDVKM.

The CDR3 DNA sequence: TGTGCCAGCTCACCGTCGGGACAGGTGAACACTGAAGCTTTCTTT. This encodes CASSPSGQVNTEAFF. The chain links TRBV18 to TRBJ1-1; 8 bases map to TRBD1. Per the germline V gene, CDR1 is KGHSH and CDR2 is LQKENI. Germline trimming cut 3 bases from V and 0 bases from J; bases unmatched to any gene: 3. The CDR3 length is 15 residues.

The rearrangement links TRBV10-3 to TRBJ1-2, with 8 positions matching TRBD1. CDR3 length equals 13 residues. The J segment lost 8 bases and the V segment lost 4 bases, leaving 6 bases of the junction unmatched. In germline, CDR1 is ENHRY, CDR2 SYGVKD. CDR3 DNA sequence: TGTGCCATCAGTGGACAGGGGATCCAGGGCTACACCTTC. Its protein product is CAISGQGIQGYTF.

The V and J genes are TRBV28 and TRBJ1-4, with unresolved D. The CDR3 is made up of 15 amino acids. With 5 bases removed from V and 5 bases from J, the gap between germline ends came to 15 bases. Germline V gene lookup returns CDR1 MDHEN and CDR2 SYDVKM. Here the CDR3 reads CASSTLAGRNEKLFF. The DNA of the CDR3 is TGTGCCAGCAGTACCCTCGCCGGGAGGAATGAAAAACTGTTTTTT.

The chain's CDR3 is CASSTGAQNTGELFF. CDR3 coding DNA: TGTGCCAGCAGTACAGGGGCCCAGAACACCGGGGAGCTGTTTTTT. The chain uses TRBV2 and TRBJ2-2, with 7 bases fitting TRBD1. Trimming cost V 5 bases and J 1 base; bases outside gene matches: 4. The CDR3 loop spans 15 amino acids. CDR1 is SNHLY and CDR2 is FYNNEI in the germline V gene.

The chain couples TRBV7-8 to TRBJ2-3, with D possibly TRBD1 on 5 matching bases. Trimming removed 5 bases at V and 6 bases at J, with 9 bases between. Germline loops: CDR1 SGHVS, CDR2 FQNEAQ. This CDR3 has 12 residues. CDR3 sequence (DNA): TGTGCCAGCAGCCGAAACAGGGATACGCAGTATTTT. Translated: CASSRNRDTQYF.

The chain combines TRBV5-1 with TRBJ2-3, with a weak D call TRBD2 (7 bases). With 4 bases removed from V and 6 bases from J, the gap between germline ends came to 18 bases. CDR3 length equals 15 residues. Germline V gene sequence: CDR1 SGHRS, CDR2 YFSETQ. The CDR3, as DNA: TGCGCCAGCAGCACCCCTGGCGGGGGCGGGGATACGCAGTATTTT. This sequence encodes CASSTPGGGGDTQYF. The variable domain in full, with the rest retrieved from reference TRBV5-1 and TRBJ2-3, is KAGVTQTPRYLIKTRGQQVTLSCSPISGHRSVSWYQQTPGQGLQFLFEYFSETQRNKGNFPGRFSGRQFSNSRSEMNVSTLELGDSALYLCASSTPGGGGDTQYFGPGTRLTVL.

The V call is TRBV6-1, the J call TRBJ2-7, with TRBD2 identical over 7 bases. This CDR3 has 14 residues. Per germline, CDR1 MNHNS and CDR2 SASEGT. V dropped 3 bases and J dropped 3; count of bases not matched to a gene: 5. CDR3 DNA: TGTGCCAGCAGTGAGTTAGCGGGCGTCTACGAGCAGTACTTC. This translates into CASSELAGVYEQYF.

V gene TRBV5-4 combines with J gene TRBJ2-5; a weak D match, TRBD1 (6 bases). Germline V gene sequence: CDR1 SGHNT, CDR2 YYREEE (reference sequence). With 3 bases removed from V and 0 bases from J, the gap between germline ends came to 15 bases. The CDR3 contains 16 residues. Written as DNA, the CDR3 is TGTGCCAGCAGCTCAATACAGGGCTGGGACCAAGAGACCCAGTACTTC. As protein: CASSSIQGWDQETQYF. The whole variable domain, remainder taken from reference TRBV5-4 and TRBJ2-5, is ETGVTQSPTHLIKTRGQQVTLRCSSQSGHNTVSWYQQALGQGPQFIFQYYREEENGRGNFPPRFSGLQFPNYSSELNVNALELDDSALYLCASSSIQGWDQETQYFGPGTRLLVL.

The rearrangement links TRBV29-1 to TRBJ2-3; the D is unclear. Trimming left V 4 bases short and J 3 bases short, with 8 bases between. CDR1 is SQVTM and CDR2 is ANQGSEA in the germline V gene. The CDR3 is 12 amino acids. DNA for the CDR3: TGCAGCGTTGGACATAGAACAGATACGCAGTATTTT. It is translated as CSVGHRTDTQYF.

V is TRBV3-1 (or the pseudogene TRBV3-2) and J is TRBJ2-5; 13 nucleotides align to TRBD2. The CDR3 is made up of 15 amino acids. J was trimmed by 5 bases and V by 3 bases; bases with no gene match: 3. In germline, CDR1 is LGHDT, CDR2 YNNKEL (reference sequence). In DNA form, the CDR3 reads TGTGCCAGCAGCCAGACTAGCGGGGGGTGGGAGACCCAGTACTTC. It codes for CASSQTSGGWETQYF.

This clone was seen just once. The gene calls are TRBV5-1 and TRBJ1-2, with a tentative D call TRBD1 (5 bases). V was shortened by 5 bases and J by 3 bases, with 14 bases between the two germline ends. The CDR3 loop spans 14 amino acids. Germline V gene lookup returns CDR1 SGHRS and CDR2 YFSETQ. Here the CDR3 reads CASSSLGADYGYTF. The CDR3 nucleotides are TGCGCCAGCAGTTCTTTAGGGGCGGACTATGGCTACACCTTC.

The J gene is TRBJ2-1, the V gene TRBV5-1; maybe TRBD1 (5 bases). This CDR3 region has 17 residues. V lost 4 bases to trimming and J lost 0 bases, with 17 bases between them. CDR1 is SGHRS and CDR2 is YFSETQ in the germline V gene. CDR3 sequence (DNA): TGCGCCAGCAGCAGGGAACCGAAGGGGTCCTCCTACAATGAGCAGTTCTTC. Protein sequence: CASSREPKGSSYNEQFF.

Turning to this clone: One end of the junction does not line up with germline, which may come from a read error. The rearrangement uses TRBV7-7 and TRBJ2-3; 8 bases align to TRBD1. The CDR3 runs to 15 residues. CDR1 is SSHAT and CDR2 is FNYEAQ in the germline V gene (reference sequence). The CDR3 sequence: CASSSGTGHTDTQYF. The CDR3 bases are TGTGCTAGCAGCTCCGGGACAGGACACACAGATACGCAGTATTTT.

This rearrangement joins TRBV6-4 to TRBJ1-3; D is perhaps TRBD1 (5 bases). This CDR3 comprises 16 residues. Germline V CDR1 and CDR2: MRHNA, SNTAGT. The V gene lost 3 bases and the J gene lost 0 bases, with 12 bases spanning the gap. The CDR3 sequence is CASSEDATASGNTIYF. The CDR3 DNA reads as TGTGCCAGCAGTGAGGATGCGACAGCCTCTGGAAACACCATATATTTT.

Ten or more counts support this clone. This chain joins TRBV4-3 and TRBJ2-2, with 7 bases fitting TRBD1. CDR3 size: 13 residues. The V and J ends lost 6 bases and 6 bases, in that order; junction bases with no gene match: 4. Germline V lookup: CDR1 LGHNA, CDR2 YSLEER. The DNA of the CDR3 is TGCGCCAGCAGGGATCAGGGGGCCGGGGAGCTGTTTTTT. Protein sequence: CASRDQGAGELFF.

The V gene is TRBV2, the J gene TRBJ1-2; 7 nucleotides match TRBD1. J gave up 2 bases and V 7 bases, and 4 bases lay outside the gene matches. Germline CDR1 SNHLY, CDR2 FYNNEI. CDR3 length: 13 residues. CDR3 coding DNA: TGTGCCAGCATAACGGGACAGAACTATGGCTACACCTTC. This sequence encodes CASITGQNYGYTF. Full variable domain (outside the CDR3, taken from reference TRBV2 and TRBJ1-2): EPEVTQTPSHQVTQMGQEVILRCVPISNHLYFYWYRQILGQKVEFLVSFYNNEISEKSEIFDDQFSVERPDGSNFTLKIRSTKLEDSAMYFCASITGQNYGYTFGSGTRLTVV.

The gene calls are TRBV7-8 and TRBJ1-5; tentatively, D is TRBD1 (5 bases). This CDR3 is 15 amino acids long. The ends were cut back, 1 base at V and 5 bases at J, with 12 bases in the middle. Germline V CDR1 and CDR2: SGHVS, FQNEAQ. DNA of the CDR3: TGTGCCAGCAGCTTAGACAAGACAGCCTATCAGCCCCAGCATTTT. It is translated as CASSLDKTAYQPQHF.

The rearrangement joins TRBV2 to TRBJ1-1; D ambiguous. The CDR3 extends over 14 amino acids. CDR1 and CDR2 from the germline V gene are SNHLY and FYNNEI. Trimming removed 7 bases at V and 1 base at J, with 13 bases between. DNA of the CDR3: TGTGCCAGCACCTTCTCTAGAAGGAACACTGAAGCTTTCTTT. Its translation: CASTFSRRNTEAFF.